These 20 T cell receptor beta chains were sequenced from one sample in a study of T cell responses to AZD1222 COVID-19 vaccine. Using immunoSEQ multiplex PCR, the repertoire was profiled, and TCRdb retains in-frame clones only, with some absent. The data show just under 85,000 clones, 86% seen once. The starting material was peripheral blood, obtained on day 0 of AZD1222 vaccination. Source of these receptors: an adult in good health.

The J gene is TRBJ2-1, the V gene TRBV19; perhaps TRBD2 as D (5 bases). This CDR3 has 18 amino acids. Trimming shortened V by 0 bases and J by 8 bases, and 23 bases separated the two germline ends. The germline CDR1 and CDR2 sequences are LNHDA and SQIVND (reference sequence). CDR3 amino acids: CASSIEGARGLGRDEQFF. CDR3 bases: TGTGCCAGTAGTATAGAAGGAGCCCGCGGGCTTGGACGCGATGAGCAGTTCTTC.

This chain connects TRBV2 to TRBJ2-6; 9 nucleotides match TRBD1. Germline CDR1 reads SNHLY; CDR2 reads FYNNEI. The J segment lost 0 bases and the V segment lost 4 bases, leaving 4 bases of the junction unmatched. The length of the CDR3 is 17 residues. Written as DNA, the CDR3 is TGTGCCAGCAGTGGCGGGACAGGGAACTCTGGGGCCAACGTCCTGACTTTC. Amino acid sequence: CASSGGTGNSGANVLTF.

The V call is TRBV6-4, the J call TRBJ2-1; 10 positions agree with TRBD2. The CDR3 consists of 13 residues. V shed 3 bases and J 15 bases; nucleotides not matched to a gene: 8. Looked up from germline, CDR1 is MRHNA and CDR2 is SNTAGT. The CDR3 protein is CASSDSLAGRRFF. The DNA for the CDR3 is TGTGCCAGCAGTGATTCACTAGCGGGGCGGAGGTTCTTC.

This chain joins TRBV2 and TRBJ2-5; D ambiguous. V lost 3 bases and J 7 bases, leaving 9 bases between the germline ends. CDR3 length: 12 residues. Germline-derived CDR1 and CDR2 are SNHLY and FYNNEI. The CDR3 nucleotides read TGTGCCAGCAGTGACGGGTATGGGACCCAGTACTTC. Its translation is CASSDGYGTQYF.

This clone was seen once. The chain joins TRBV2 to TRBJ2-1; D is possibly TRBD1 (6 bases). CDR3 length equals 11 residues. V lost 8 bases and J lost 4, with 6 bases in between. The germline V gene encodes CDR1 SNHLY and CDR2 FYNNEI. The CDR3 protein is CASQGYNEQFF. CDR3 DNA sequence: TGTGCCAGCCAGGGGTACAATGAGCAGTTCTTC. Full variable domain (rest looked up from reference TRBV2 and TRBJ2-1): EPEVTQTPSHQVTQMGQEVILRCVPISNHLYFYWYRQILGQKVEFLVSFYNNEISEKSEIFDDQFSVERPDGSNFTLKIRSTKLEDSAMYFCASQGYNEQFFGPGTRLTVL.

The chain couples TRBV11-2 to TRBJ2-1; D is uncertain. The germline V gene encodes CDR1 SGHAT and CDR2 FQNNGV. Between the trimmed V and J ends, which lost 5 bases and 4 bases, there was a span of 9 bases. The CDR3 length is 13 residues. The CDR3 DNA follows: TGTGCCAGCAGCCTAACAGCGTACAATGAGCAGTTCTTC. As protein: CASSLTAYNEQFF. Variable domain in full (rest from reference TRBV11-2 and TRBJ2-1): EAGVAQSPRYKIIEKRQSVAFWCNPISGHATLYWYQQILGQGPKLLIQFQNNGVVDDSQLPKDRFSAERLKGVDSTLKIQPAKLEDSAVYLCASSLTAYNEQFFGPGTRLTVL.

V and J are TRBV6-2 or TRBV6-3 and TRBJ2-5; TRBD1 is a possible D gene (5 bases). V was shortened by 0 bases and J by 4 bases, with 12 bases between the two germline ends. This CDR3 is 15 amino acids long. The V gene's germline CDR1 is MNHEY and CDR2 SVGEGT. CDR3 DNA sequence: TGTGCCAGCAGTTACTCCTCAGGGCGGCTAGAGACCCAGTACTTC. It is translated as CASSYSSGRLETQYF.

The rearrangement joins TRBV5-6 to TRBJ2-7; the D gene is possibly TRBD2 (5 bases). Trimming took 4 bases from V and 9 from J, leaving 17 bases between them. The CDR3 loop spans 13 amino acids. The germline V gene encodes CDR1 SGHDT and CDR2 YYEEEE. The CDR3 sequence: CASSPFGLGGQYF. The CDR3 DNA is TGTGCCAGCAGCCCCTTTGGGCTAGGAGGGCAGTACTTC.

The V and J genes are TRBV6-6 and TRBJ1-1; D unclear. V was cut by 2 bases and J by 4 bases, with 14 bases left in between. CDR1 MNHNY and CDR2 SVGAGI come from the germline V gene (reference sequence). CDR3 length: 15 residues. CDR3 bases: TGTGCCAGCAGTTACACCAGGACGGGGAGCACTGAAGCTTTCTTT. Translating it yields CASSYTRTGSTEAFF.

The chain couples TRBV3-1 (or the pseudogene TRBV3-2) to TRBJ2-7, with D maybe TRBD2 (6 bases). The CDR3 is 13 residues long. Germline CDR1 LGHDT, CDR2 YNNKEL (reference sequence). Trimming removed 8 bases from V and 5 bases from J, with 16 bases in between. The DNA of the CDR3 is TGTGCCAGCCAGTTTGGGGGGAGCGACGAGCAGTACTTC. Protein product: CASQFGGSDEQYF.

The chain has TRBV11-2 and TRBJ1-2, with 9 bases lining up with TRBD1. Germline assignment: CDR1 SGHAT and CDR2 FQNNGV. CDR3 length: 15 amino acids. After removal of 1 base from V and 4 bases from J, the junction contained 4 bases not matched to a gene. CDR3 bases: TGTGCCAGCAGCTTAGGGACAGGGGCCGGCTATGGCTACACCTTC. Translated, it gives CASSLGTGAGYGYTF.

The rearrangement uses TRBV2 and TRBJ1-2, with D unclear. Deletions cut 1 base from V and 5 bases from J, with 11 bases between. The CDR3 sequence is 14 residues long. Per germline, CDR1 SNHLY and CDR2 FYNNEI. As DNA, the CDR3 is TGTGCCAGCAGTGAAGTCGGCAGTTCTTATGGCTACACCTTC. This gives the protein CASSEVGSSYGYTF.

The chain uses TRBV5-6 and TRBJ2-5, with D maybe TRBD1 (6 bases). Per the germline V gene, CDR1 is SGHDT and CDR2 is YYEEEE. Between the trimmed V and J ends, which lost 0 bases and 4 bases, there was a span of 16 bases. The CDR3 length is 16 residues. The CDR3 loop reads CASSLEGRAGVETQYF. The CDR3 DNA sequence: TGTGCCAGCAGCTTGGAGGGTCGGGCAGGGGTAGAGACCCAGTACTTC.

The chain combines TRBV28 with TRBJ2-7; 7 positions agree with TRBD2. Trimming cost V 3 bases and J 2 bases; bases outside gene matches: 7. The CDR3 loop spans 15 amino acids. The germline V gene has CDR1 MDHEN and CDR2 SYDVKM. CDR3 amino acids: CASSFRWGGTYEQYF. As DNA, the CDR3 is TGTGCCAGCAGTTTTAGGTGGGGGGGGACCTACGAGCAGTACTTC. The variable domain in full, completed from reference TRBV28 and TRBJ2-7, reads DVKVTQSSRYLVKRTGEKVFLECVQDMDHENMFWYRQDPGLGLRLIYFSYDVKMKEKGDIPEGYSVSREKKERFSLILESASTNQTSMYLCASSFRWGGTYEQYFGPGTRLTVT.

This chain links TRBV24-1 with TRBJ2-3; a possible D gene is TRBD2 (6 bases). This CDR3 is 14 amino acids long. The germline V gene encodes CDR1 KGHDR and CDR2 SFDVKD. Trimming took 3 bases from V and 5 from J, leaving 11 bases between them. Here the CDR3 reads CATSDRLVVDTQYF. The CDR3 nucleotides read TGTGCCACCAGTGATCGACTAGTGGTAGATACGCAGTATTTT.

The chain couples TRBV29-1 to TRBJ2-2; D tentatively reads TRBD1 or TRBD2 (6 bases each). The germline V gene has CDR1 SQVTM and CDR2 ANQGSEA. CDR3 size: 14 residues. Trimming pared 6 bases from V and 7 bases from J, leaving 18 bases between. The CDR3 protein is CSVEIQGRSGELFF. The CDR3 DNA reads TGCAGCGTAGAAATCCAGGGGAGGAGCGGGGAGCTGTTTTTT.

This chain connects TRBV12-3 or TRBV12-4 to TRBJ1-6; D is uncertain. The CDR3 length is 13 residues. V shed 8 bases and J shed 7 bases, with 12 bases lying between them. The CDR3 coding sequence is TGTGCCAGCTCCCCACCACGGAATTCACCCCTCCACTTT. It encodes CASSPPRNSPLHF.

The chain links TRBV24-1 to TRBJ2-3; weak D call: TRBD2 (6 bases). This CDR3 has 15 amino acids. CDR1 and CDR2 from the germline V gene are KGHDR and SFDVKD. V shed 1 base and J shed 1 base, with 8 bases lying between them. CDR3 sequence (DNA): TGTGCCACCAGTGATTTTTCGGGGGGCACAGATACGCAGTATTTT. As protein: CATSDFSGGTDTQYF.

The V and J genes are TRBV29-1 and TRBJ2-7; the match to TRBD1 covers 9 bases. This CDR3 has 15 amino acids. With 0 bases clipped from V and 0 bases from J, the junction kept 3 bases outside the gene matches. CDR1 is SQVTM, CDR2 ANQGSEA, per germline. CDR3 DNA sequence: TGCAGCGTTGAAGATGACAGGGGGAGCTCCTACGAGCAGTACTTC. It translates to CSVEDDRGSSYEQYF.

The V and J genes are TRBV12-5 and TRBJ2-3, with TRBD2 matching 9 bases. The CDR3 totals 13 residues. The V segment lost 2 bases and the J segment 6 bases; nucleotides outside the gene matches: 0. Germline lookup yields CDR1 LGHNT and CDR2 FRNRAP. Written as DNA, the CDR3 is TGTGCTAGTGGTTTGAGCGGGGGGGATACGCAGTATTTT. It translates to CASGLSGGDTQYF.